This T cell receptor (beta chain) stems from a study of Tregs in tolerant kidney transplant recipients. Using immunoSEQ multiplex PCR, the repertoire was profiled, and TCRdb retains in-frame clones only, with some absent. This repertoire shows more than 60,000 clones, 85% to 90% found once; its top ten account for approximately 0.39%. This CDR3 contains 15 residues. V shed 3 bases, J shed 4 bases, and the junction held 6 bases outside the gene matches. CDR1 is SGHTA, CDR2 FQGNSA, per germline. The receptor comes from a human donor who received a combined kidney and bone marrow transplant. The material sequenced was CD4+ T cells from blood, taken before the transplant. This sequence joins TRBV7-2 and TRBJ2-3; 8 positions match TRBD2. The CDR3 is CASSFSGMGADTQYF. The CDR3 DNA sequence: TGTGCCAGCAGCTTTAGCGGGATGGGGGCAGATACGCAGTATTTT.